The 30 T cell receptor beta chains below were found in one sample sequenced in a study of OX40 agonist ivuxolimab in advanced cancers. The library was built by means of the immunoSEQ multiplex PCR assay. TCRdb's version of the immuneACCESS table is confined to in-frame rearrangements and falls short of the full clone set. An unresolved V gene accounts for under half of the shortfall where checked; the remainder is of unknown origin. In all, the sample holds some 110,000 clones, and approximately 90% of those were seen once. The top ten constitute around 0.48% of the sample. Sequenced material: CD4+ or CD8+ T cells sorted from blood, taken in a trial of the OX40 agonist ivuxolimab. The source is an adult with an advanced solid tumor such as melanoma, head and neck, liver or kidney cancer.

The chain joins TRBV30 to TRBJ2-2; 8 bases are shared with TRBD2. This CDR3 spans 15 amino acids. The V gene's germline CDR1 is GTSNPN and CDR2 SVGIG (reference sequence). The junction had 7 bases not matched to a gene; V was cut back by 2 bases and J by 5 bases. Here the CDR3 reads CAWSSGGGPTGELFF. The CDR3 nucleotides read TGTGCCTGGAGTTCTGGCGGGGGGCCAACCGGGGAGCTGTTTTTT. Full variable domain (outside the CDR3, taken from reference TRBV30 and TRBJ2-2): SQTIHQWPATLVQPVGSPLSLECTVEGTSNPNLYWYRQAAGRGLQLLFYSVGIGQISSEVPQNLSASRPQDRQFILSSKKLLLSDSGFYLCAWSSGGGPTGELFFGEGSRLTVL.

The V call is TRBV4-2, the J call TRBJ2-3; 12 bases map to TRBD2. The germline gives CDR1 LGHNA, CDR2 YNFKEQ. This CDR3 contains 15 residues. J lost 3 bases, V lost 3 bases, and 1 base had no gene match. The CDR3 nucleotides are TGTGCCAGCAGCCAGACTAGCGGGGGTACAGATACGCAGTATTTT. Amino acid sequence: CASSQTSGGTDTQYF.

The chain employs TRBV10-3 and TRBJ2-2; D remains ambiguous. CDR1 and CDR2 (germline): ENHRY, SYGVKD. The CDR3 is 14 residues long. Trimming left V 8 bases short and J 0 bases short, with 10 bases between. The DNA for the CDR3 is TGTGCCATCGGAGCAGGCTCGAACACCGGGGAGCTGTTTTTT. Its translation is CAIGAGSNTGELFF.

The V gene is TRBV27, the J gene TRBJ2-7, with a possible D match to TRBD1 (5 bases). Trimming stripped 3 bases from V and 9 bases from J, with 27 bases between. CDR3 size: 17 residues. Germline V gene data show CDR1 as MNHEY and CDR2 as SMNVEV (reference sequence). In nucleotides, the CDR3 is TGTGCCAGCAGTTTTTTTCCCTCGGATGGACAATTACGTGGGCAGTACTTC. Translation gives CASSFFPSDGQLRGQYF.

The rearrangement uses TRBV18 and TRBJ2-4, with a possible D match to TRBD2 (7 bases). CDR3 length: 14 amino acids. From germline, CDR1 is KGHSH and CDR2 LQKENI. Trimming took 3 bases from V and 7 from J, leaving 13 bases between them. CDR3 residues: CASSPIQGGNIQYF. The CDR3 DNA reads as TGTGCCAGCTCACCCATACAGGGAGGGAACATTCAGTACTTC.

The CDR3 sequence: CASSPFGQGTYEQYF. For the CDR3, the DNA is TGTGCCAGCAGCCCTTTCGGACAGGGAACCTACGAGCAGTACTTC. V is TRBV7-2 and J is TRBJ2-7, with 8 nucleotides matching TRBD1. V was pared by 5 bases and J by 2 bases, with 8 bases of the junction left unmatched. Germline CDR1 SGHTA, CDR2 FQGNSA. The CDR3 is 15 amino acids.

Written as DNA, the CDR3 is TGTGCCAGCAGCTTAAGGGGACAGGGAGTCGAGAGACCCTACGAGCAGTACTTC. Its protein product is CASSLRGQGVERPYEQYF. The V and J genes are TRBV7-9 and TRBJ2-7; 9 bases map to TRBD1. In germline, CDR1 is SEHNR, CDR2 FQNEAQ (reference sequence). V was pared by 2 bases and J by 2 bases, with 13 bases of the junction left unmatched. The CDR3 has 18 amino acids.

With respect to this clone: Compared with germline, one end of the junction differs, possibly owing to a read error. The V gene is TRBV20-1, the J gene TRBJ1-2, with 7 nucleotides matching TRBD1. Germline assignment: CDR1 DFQATT and CDR2 SNEGSKA (reference sequence). The length of the CDR3 is 10 residues. This chain's CDR3 is CSARDATGLF. In DNA, the CDR3 is TGCAGTGCTAGAGATGCGACAGGGCTCTTC.

The genes are TRBV27 and TRBJ1-2; 7 bases are a match to TRBD1. CDR1 and CDR2 from the germline V gene are MNHEY and SMNVEV (reference sequence). This CDR3 comprises 13 residues. Trimming at V came to 3 bases and at J to 5 bases, leaving 3 bases not matched to a gene. The CDR3 spells CASSLAGGYGYTF. The CDR3 DNA follows: TGTGCCAGCAGTTTGGCAGGGGGGTATGGCTACACCTTC.

V and J are TRBV11-3 and TRBJ2-3, with 9 bases aligning to TRBD2. This CDR3 spans 17 amino acids. Germline assignment: CDR1 SGHNT and CDR2 YENEEA. After removal of 2 bases from V and 2 bases from J, the junction contained 8 bases not matched to a gene. The chain's CDR3 is CASSLLLGGGATDTQYF. In DNA form, the CDR3 reads TGTGCCAGCAGCTTACTCCTGGGCGGGGGGGCCACAGATACGCAGTATTTT.

V is TRBV11-2 and J is TRBJ1-1; 7 bases are shared with TRBD1. Trimming took 6 bases from V and 0 from J; bases not matched to a gene: 13. CDR1 is SGHAT, CDR2 FQNNGV, per germline. This CDR3 contains 17 residues. The CDR3 sequence: CASSRTGWDIMNTEAFF. The CDR3 bases are TGTGCCAGCAGTCGGACAGGCTGGGATATCATGAACACTGAAGCTTTCTTT.

This chain joins TRBV13 and TRBJ2-3, with 12 nucleotides matching TRBD2. Germline loops: CDR1 PRHDT, CDR2 FYEKMQ (reference sequence). The CDR3 consists of 17 residues. Trimming at V came to 5 bases and at J to 1 base, leaving 7 bases not matched to a gene. CDR3 bases: TGTGCCAGCAGCCTTCGGACTAGCGGGGATCGCACAGATACGCAGTATTTT. Its translation: CASSLRTSGDRTDTQYF.

This clone was seen only once. This chain links TRBV4-3 with TRBJ2-7; 8 positions agree with TRBD1. Germline V gene data show CDR1 as LGHNA and CDR2 as YSLEER. CDR3 length: 14 residues. V shed 2 bases, J shed 4 bases, and the junction held 4 bases outside the gene matches. CDR3 amino acids: CASSQRQGSYEQYF. In DNA form, the CDR3 reads TGCGCCAGCAGCCAAAGACAGGGGTCGTACGAGCAGTACTTC.

This clone was counted between two and nine times. The chain uses TRBV2 and TRBJ1-2; 8 bases line up with TRBD1. Trimming removed 7 bases from V and 8 bases from J; junction bases left unmatched: 9. Germline loops: CDR1 SNHLY, CDR2 FYNNEI. The CDR3 runs to 13 residues. The CDR3 nucleotides read TGTGCCAGCATTCGGACAGGGACGGAGGGCTACACCTTC. Residues: CASIRTGTEGYTF.

V is TRBV6-5 and J is TRBJ2-5, with 8 bases that match TRBD1. This CDR3 is 16 amino acids long. Germline lookup yields CDR1 MNHEY and CDR2 SVGAGI. The junction had 10 bases not matched to a gene; V was cut back by 2 bases and J by 5 bases. This CDR3 is CASSYRQGPDAETQYF. Here the CDR3 DNA reads TGTGCCAGCAGTTACAGACAGGGGCCTGATGCGGAGACCCAGTACTTC.

The V and J genes are TRBV9 and TRBJ2-3, with D possibly TRBD2 on 6 matching bases. Trimming cost V 0 bases and J 5 bases, with 10 bases left between them. CDR1 SGDLS and CDR2 YYNGEE come from the germline V gene. The CDR3 is 14 residues long. CDR3 nucleotides: TGTGCCAGCAGCGTAGGGAGGGTTGAAGATACGCAGTATTTT. Amino acid sequence: CASSVGRVEDTQYF.

The gene calls are TRBV9 and TRBJ2-2; no firm D call. Trimming pared 0 bases from V and 5 bases from J, leaving 8 bases between. The CDR3 sequence is 14 residues long. CDR1 and CDR2 from the germline V gene are SGDLS and YYNGEE. The CDR3 protein is CASSVGLGTGELFF. The CDR3 region has the DNA TGTGCCAGCAGCGTAGGGTTGGGTACCGGGGAGCTGTTTTTT.

The chain has TRBV6-1 and TRBJ1-6, with D unresolved. This CDR3 is built from 15 residues. Trimming left V 3 bases short and J 10 bases short, with 16 bases between. Germline V gives CDR1 MNHNS, CDR2 SASEGT. CDR3 sequence: CASSEPTRRASPLHF. Here the CDR3 DNA reads TGTGCCAGCAGTGAGCCGACTCGGCGAGCGTCACCCCTCCACTTT.

Only one count was recorded for this clone. This sequence joins TRBV6-5 and TRBJ1-3; D remains ambiguous. CDR1 is MNHEY and CDR2 is SVGAGI in the germline V gene. The CDR3 is 15 residues long. The germline V and J ends were trimmed by 6 bases and 4 bases, with 16 bases remaining between them. For the CDR3, the DNA is TGTGCCAGCAGCCACTCAAGGCTTTTGGGAAACACCATATATTTT. This gives the protein CASSHSRLLGNTIYF.

The chain uses TRBV11-2 and TRBJ1-3; D is uncertain. V was pared by 5 bases and J by 3 bases, with 5 bases between. CDR1 and CDR2 from the germline V gene are SGHAT and FQNNGV. The CDR3 is 12 residues long. The CDR3 DNA sequence: TGTGCCAGCAGCACCTATGGAAACACCATATATTTT. This codes for CASSTYGNTIYF. Using reference TRBV11-2 and TRBJ1-3 for the parts outside the CDR3, the full variable domain is EAGVAQSPRYKIIEKRQSVAFWCNPISGHATLYWYQQILGQGPKLLIQFQNNGVVDDSQLPKDRFSAERLKGVDSTLKIQPAKLEDSAVYLCASSTYGNTIYFGEGSWLTVV.

The chain combines TRBV28 with TRBJ1-6; maybe TRBD1 (6 bases). Germline CDR1 and CDR2: MDHEN and SYDVKM. This CDR3 contains 13 residues. V lost 2 bases, J lost 15 bases, and 14 bases lay in between. CDR3 protein: CASSLANTGLLHF. DNA for the CDR3: TGTGCCAGCAGTTTAGCTAATACAGGGCTCCTCCACTTT.

The chain employs TRBV18 and TRBJ1-4; tentative D call: TRBD1 (5 bases). Germline CDR1 is KGHSH and CDR2 is LQKENI. CDR3 length: 15 residues. V gave up 2 bases and J gave up 6 bases, with 13 bases separating them. CDR3 bases: TGTGCCAGCTCACCAACGAGGGGATCCGATGAAAAACTGTTTTTT. Amino acids: CASSPTRGSDEKLFF.

This sequence joins TRBV7-6 and TRBJ2-1; TRBD1 matches at 8 bases. Trimming took 6 bases from V and 6 from J; bases not matched to a gene: 7. This CDR3 is built from 14 residues. CDR1 SGHVS and CDR2 FNYEAQ come from the germline V gene. The CDR3 DNA sequence: TGTGCCAGCAGTCGGACAGGGTCTGGCAATGAGCAGTTCTTC. Its protein product is CASSRTGSGNEQFF.

The genes are TRBV6-1 and TRBJ2-6; tentative D call: TRBD2 (6 bases). Between the trimmed V and J ends, which lost 6 bases and 2 bases, there was a span of 11 bases. This CDR3 is built from 15 residues. Germline-derived CDR1 and CDR2 are MNHNS and SASEGT. CDR3 sequence: CASSPGGTGANVLTF. The CDR3 DNA reads as TGTGCCAGCAGCCCTGGGGGGACTGGGGCCAACGTCCTGACTTTC.

J is TRBJ2-1 and V is TRBV6-1, with TRBD2 identical over 7 bases. With 7 bases clipped from V and 4 bases from J, the junction kept 4 bases outside the gene matches. In germline, CDR1 is MNHNS, CDR2 SASEGT. This CDR3 spans 13 amino acids. The CDR3 loop is CASIQAGYNEQFF. As DNA, the CDR3 is TGTGCCAGCATCCAAGCGGGGTACAATGAGCAGTTCTTC.

The chain joins TRBV7-2 to TRBJ1-5, with D perhaps TRBD1 (5 bases). The germline gives CDR1 SGHTA, CDR2 FQGNSA. This CDR3 region has 16 residues. The ends were cut back, 2 bases at V and 3 bases at J, with 14 bases in the middle. Here the CDR3 reads CASSLRAGGLNQPQHF. CDR3 sequence (DNA): TGTGCCAGCAGCTTAAGAGCGGGGGGTCTCAATCAGCCCCAGCATTTT.

V and J are TRBV7-3 and TRBJ2-5, with 11 bases identical to TRBD2. The CDR3 contains 15 residues. The trim removed 4 bases at V and 8 bases at J, leaving 9 bases unmatched. Germline lookup yields CDR1 SGHTA and CDR2 FQGTGA. The CDR3 coding sequence is TGTGCCAGCAGCTCGACTAGCGGGGACGTGGCTACCCAGTACTTC. It yields the protein CASSSTSGDVATQYF.

This clone is a singleton in its sample. V and J are TRBV5-1 and TRBJ2-1; D perhaps matches TRBD1 (6 bases). The CDR3 has 16 residues. V gave up 7 bases and J gave up 4 bases, with 21 bases separating them. Germline assignment: CDR1 SGHRS and CDR2 YFSETQ. The CDR3 DNA reads TGCGCCAGCCTGTACAGGGCCCGTGTAGTATACAATGAGCAGTTCTTC. This sequence encodes CASLYRARVVYNEQFF.

This clone occurred a few times. The gene calls are TRBV7-9 and TRBJ1-6, with unresolved D. V lost 5 bases and J 10 bases, leaving 15 bases between the germline ends. There are 14 residues in the CDR3. Germline V gene sequence: CDR1 SEHNR, CDR2 FQNEAQ (reference sequence). The CDR3 DNA follows: TGTGCCAGCAGCCCCGTCTTGGGGTACTCACCCCTCCACTTT. It translates to CASSPVLGYSPLHF. The complete variable domain, with remaining parts taken from reference TRBV7-9 and TRBJ1-6, reads DTGVSQNPRHKITKRGQNVTFRCDPISEHNRLYWYRQTLGQGPEFLTYFQNEAQLEKSRLLSDRFSAERPKGSFSTLEIQRTEQGDSAMYLCASSPVLGYSPLHFGNGTRLTVT.

The V and J genes are TRBV18 and TRBJ2-3; 9 bases are a match to TRBD2. V trimming: 5 bases; J trimming: 11 bases; junction bases outside the gene matches: 5. The CDR3 sequence is 12 residues long. CDR1 is KGHSH, CDR2 LQKENI, per germline. The CDR3 loop is CASSRGLAVQYF. Here the CDR3 DNA reads TGTGCCAGCTCAAGGGGACTAGCAGTGCAGTATTTT.